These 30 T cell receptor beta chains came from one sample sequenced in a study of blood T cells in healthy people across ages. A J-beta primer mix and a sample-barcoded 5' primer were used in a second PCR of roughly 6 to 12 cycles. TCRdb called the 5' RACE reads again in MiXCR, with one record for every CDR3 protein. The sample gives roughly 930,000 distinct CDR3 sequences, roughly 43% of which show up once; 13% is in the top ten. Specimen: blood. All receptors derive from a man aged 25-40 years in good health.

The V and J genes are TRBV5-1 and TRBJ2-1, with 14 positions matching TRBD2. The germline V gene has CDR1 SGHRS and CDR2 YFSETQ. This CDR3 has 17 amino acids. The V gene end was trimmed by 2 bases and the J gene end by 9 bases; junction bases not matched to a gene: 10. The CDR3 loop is CASSFRTSGGPKSEQFF. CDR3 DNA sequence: TGCGCCAGCAGCTTTAGGACTAGCGGGGGGCCCAAAAGTGAGCAGTTCTTC.

DNA of the CDR3: TGTGCCAGCAGCCAATGGAGGGGCCAGCCCCAGCATTTT. This codes for CASSQWRGQPQHF. The chain combines TRBV3-1 with TRBJ1-5; D might be TRBD1 (5 bases). Trimming pared 2 bases from V and 7 bases from J, leaving 9 bases between. Germline V gene lookup returns CDR1 LGHDT and CDR2 YNNKEL (reference sequence). This CDR3 is built from 13 residues.

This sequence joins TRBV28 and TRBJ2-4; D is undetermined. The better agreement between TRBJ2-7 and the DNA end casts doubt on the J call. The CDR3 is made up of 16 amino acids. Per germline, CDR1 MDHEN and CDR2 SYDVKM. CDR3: CASSLPSGSLPYEQYF. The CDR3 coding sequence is TGTGCCAGCAGTTTACCCAGTGGGTCCCTCCCCTACGAGCAGTACTTC.

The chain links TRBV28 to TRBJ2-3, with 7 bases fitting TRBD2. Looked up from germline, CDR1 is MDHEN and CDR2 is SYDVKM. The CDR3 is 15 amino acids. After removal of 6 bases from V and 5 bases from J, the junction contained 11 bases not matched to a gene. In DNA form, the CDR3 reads TGTGCCAGCAGAGGGTGGGCGGGGGTTAGAGATACGCAGTATTTT. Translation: CASRGWAGVRDTQYF.

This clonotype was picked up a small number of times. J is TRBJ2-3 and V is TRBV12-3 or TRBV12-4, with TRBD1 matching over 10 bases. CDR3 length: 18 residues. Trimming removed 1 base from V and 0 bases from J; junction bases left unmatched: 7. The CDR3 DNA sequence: TGTGCCAGCAGTTTAGGACAGGGGGCTTACATCAGCACAGATACGCAGTATTTT. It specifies CASSLGQGAYISTDTQYF.

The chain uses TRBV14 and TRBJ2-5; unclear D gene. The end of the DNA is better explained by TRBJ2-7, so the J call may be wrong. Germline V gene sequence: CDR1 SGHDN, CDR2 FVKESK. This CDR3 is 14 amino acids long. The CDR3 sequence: CASNFNTDSYEQYF. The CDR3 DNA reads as TGTGCCAGCAACTTTAACACGGATTCCTACGAGCAGTACTTC.

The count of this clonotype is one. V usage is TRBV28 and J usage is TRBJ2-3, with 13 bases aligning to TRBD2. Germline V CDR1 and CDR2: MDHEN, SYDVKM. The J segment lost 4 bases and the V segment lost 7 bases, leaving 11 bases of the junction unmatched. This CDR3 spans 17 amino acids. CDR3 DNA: TGTGCCAGCAAACTAGCGGGGGGGCAGTTGGAAGCAGATACGCAGTATTTT. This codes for CASKLAGGQLEADTQYF.

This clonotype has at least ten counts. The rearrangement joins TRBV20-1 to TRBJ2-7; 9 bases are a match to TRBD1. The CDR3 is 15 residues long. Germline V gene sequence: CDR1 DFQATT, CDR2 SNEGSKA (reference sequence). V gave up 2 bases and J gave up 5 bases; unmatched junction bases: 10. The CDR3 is CSARPSGQGKNEQYF. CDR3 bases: TGCAGTGCTAGACCCTCCGGACAGGGGAAGAACGAGCAGTACTTC.

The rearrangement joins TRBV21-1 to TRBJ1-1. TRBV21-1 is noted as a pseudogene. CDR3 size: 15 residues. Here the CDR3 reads CASSNRTAGHTEAFF. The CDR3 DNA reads TGTGCCAGCAGCAATCGGACCGCCGGACACACTGAAGCTTTCTTT.

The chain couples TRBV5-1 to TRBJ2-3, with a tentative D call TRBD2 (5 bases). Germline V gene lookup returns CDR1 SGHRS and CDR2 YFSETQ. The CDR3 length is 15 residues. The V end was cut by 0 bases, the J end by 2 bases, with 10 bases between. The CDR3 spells CASSLEGAPTDTQYF. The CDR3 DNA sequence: TGCGCCAGCAGCTTGGAGGGAGCCCCCACAGATACGCAGTATTTT.

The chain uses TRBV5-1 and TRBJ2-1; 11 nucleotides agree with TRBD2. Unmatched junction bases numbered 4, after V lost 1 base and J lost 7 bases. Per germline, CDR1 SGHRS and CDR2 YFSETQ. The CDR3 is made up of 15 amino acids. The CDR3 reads CASSLRSGGANEQFF. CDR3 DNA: TGCGCCAGCAGCTTGCGTAGCGGGGGGGCGAATGAGCAGTTCTTC.

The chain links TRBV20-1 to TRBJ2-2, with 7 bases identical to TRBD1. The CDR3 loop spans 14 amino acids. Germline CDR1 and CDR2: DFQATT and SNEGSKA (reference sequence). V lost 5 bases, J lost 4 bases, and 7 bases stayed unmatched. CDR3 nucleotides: TGCAGTGCTCAGGGGGTATCTACCACCGGGGAGCTGTTTTTT. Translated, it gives CSAQGVSTTGELFF.

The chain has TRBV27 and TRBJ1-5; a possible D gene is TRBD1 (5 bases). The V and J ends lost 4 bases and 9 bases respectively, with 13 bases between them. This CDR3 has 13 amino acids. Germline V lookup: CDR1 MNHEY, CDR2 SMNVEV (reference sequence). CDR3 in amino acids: CASSWGSSRPQHF. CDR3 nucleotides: TGTGCCAGCAGTTGGGGGTCGAGTCGGCCCCAGCATTTT.

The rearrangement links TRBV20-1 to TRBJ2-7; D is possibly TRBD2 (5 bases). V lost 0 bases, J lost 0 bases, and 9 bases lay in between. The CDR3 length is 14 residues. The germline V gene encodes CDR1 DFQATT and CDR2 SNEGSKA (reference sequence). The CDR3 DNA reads TGCAGTGCTAGAGATCGGGATTACTCCTACGAGCAGTACTTC. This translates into CSARDRDYSYEQYF.

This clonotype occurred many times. CDR3 loop: CASSFGTANEQFF. CDR3 nucleotides: TGTGCCAGCAGCTTTGGGACTGCCAATGAGCAGTTCTTC. This chain uses TRBV7-9 with TRBJ2-1, with D tentatively TRBD2 (6 bases). This CDR3 region has 13 residues. Germline lookup yields CDR1 SEHNR and CDR2 FQNEAQ (reference sequence). Between the trimmed V and J ends, which lost 3 bases and 6 bases, there was a span of 9 bases.

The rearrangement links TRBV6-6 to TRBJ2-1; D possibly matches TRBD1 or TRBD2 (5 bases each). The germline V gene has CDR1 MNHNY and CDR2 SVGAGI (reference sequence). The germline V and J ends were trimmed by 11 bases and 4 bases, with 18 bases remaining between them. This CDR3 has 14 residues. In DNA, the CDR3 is TGTGCCGCCACCATAGGGACGGAATACAATGAGCAGTTCTTC. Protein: CAATIGTEYNEQFF.

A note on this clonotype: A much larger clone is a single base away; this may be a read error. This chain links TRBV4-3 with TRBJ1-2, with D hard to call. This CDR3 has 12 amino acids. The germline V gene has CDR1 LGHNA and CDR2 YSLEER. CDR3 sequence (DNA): TGCGCCAGCAGCCAAGTAGGATATGGCTGCACCTTC. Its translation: CASSQVGYGCTF.

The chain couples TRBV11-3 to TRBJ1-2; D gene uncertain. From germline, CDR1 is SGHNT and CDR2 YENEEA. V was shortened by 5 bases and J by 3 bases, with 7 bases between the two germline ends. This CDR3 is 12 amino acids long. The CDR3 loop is CASSRMDYGYTF. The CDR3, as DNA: TGTGCCAGCAGCCGAATGGACTATGGCTACACCTTC.

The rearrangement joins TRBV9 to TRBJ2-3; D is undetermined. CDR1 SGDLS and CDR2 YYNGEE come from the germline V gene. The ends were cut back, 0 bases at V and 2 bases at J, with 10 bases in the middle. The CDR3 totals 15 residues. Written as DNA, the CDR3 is TGTGCCAGCAGCGTAGCAGGAGAGGCCACAGATACGCAGTATTTT. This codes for CASSVAGEATDTQYF.

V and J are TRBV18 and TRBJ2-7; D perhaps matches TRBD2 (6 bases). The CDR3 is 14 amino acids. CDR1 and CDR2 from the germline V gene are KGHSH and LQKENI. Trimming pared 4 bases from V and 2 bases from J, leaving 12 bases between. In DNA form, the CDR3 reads TGTGCCAGCTCACGCGGGGCCAAAACCTACGAGCAGTACTTC. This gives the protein CASSRGAKTYEQYF.

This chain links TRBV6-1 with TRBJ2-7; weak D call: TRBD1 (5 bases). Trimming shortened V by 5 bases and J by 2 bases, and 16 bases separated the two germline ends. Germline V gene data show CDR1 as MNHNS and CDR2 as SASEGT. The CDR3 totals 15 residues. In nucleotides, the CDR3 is TGTGCCAGCAGTTCGACATTGACAGAGACCTACGAGCAGTACTTC. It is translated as CASSSTLTETYEQYF.

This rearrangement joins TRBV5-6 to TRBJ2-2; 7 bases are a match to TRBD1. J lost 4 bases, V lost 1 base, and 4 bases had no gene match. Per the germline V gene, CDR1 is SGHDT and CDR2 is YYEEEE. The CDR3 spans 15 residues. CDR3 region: CASSLSGQITGELFF. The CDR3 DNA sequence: TGTGCCAGCAGCTTGTCGGGACAGATCACCGGGGAGCTGTTTTTT.

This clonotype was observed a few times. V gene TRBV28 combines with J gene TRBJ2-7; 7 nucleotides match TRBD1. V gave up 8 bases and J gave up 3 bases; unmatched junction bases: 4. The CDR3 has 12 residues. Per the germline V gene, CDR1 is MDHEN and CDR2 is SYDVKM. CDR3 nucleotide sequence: TGTGCCAGCCAGGGACAGTACTACGAGCAGTACTTC. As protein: CASQGQYYEQYF. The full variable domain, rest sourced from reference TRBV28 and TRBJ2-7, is DVKVTQSSRYLVKRTGEKVFLECVQDMDHENMFWYRQDPGLGLRLIYFSYDVKMKEKGDIPEGYSVSREKKERFSLILESASTNQTSMYLCASQGQYYEQYFGPGTRLTVT.

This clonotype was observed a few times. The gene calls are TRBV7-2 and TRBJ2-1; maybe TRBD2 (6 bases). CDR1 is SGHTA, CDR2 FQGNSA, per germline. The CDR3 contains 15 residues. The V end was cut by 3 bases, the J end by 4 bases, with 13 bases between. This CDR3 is CASSFGMRGYNEQFF. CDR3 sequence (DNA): TGTGCCAGCAGCTTTGGGATGCGGGGTTACAATGAGCAGTTCTTC.

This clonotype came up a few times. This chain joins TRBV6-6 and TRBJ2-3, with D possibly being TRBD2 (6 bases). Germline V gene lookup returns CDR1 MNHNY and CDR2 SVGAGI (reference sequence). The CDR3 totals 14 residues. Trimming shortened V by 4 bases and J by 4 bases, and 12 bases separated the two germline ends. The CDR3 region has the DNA TGTGCCAGCAGTTCGGGGAGCGGGCCAGATACGCAGTATTTT. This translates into CASSSGSGPDTQYF.

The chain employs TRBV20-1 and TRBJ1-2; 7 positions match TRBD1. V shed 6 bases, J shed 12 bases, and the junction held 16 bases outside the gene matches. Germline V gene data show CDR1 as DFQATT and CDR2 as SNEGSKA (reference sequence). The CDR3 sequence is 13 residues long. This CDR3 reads CSASSWQGGSDTF. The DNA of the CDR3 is TGCAGTGCCTCGAGTTGGCAGGGGGGATCGGACACCTTC.

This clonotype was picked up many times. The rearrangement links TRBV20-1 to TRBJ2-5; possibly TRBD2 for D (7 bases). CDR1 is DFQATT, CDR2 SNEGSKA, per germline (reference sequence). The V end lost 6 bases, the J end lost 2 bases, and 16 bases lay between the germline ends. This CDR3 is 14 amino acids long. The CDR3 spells CSAKGGGWQETQYF. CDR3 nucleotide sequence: TGCAGTGCGAAGGGGGGGGGGTGGCAAGAGACCCAGTACTTC.

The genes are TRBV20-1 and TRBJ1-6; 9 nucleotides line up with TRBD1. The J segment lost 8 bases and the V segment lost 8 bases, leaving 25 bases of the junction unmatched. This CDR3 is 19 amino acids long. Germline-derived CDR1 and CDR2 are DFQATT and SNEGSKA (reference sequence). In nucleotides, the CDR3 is TGCAGTCTAAATCCCGGGACAGGGAATTTTTATGGTTTGGATTCACCCCTCCACTTT. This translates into CSLNPGTGNFYGLDSPLHF.

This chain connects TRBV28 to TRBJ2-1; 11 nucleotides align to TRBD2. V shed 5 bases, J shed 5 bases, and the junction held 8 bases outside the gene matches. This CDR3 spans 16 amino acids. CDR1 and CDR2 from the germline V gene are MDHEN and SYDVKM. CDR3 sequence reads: CASSPRAGLADNEQFF. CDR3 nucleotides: TGTGCCAGCAGTCCCCGGGCGGGACTAGCGGACAATGAGCAGTTCTTC.

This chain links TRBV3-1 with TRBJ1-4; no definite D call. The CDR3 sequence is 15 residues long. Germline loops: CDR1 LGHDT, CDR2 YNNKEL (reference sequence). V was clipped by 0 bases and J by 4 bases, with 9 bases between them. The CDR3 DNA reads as TGTGCCAGCAGCCAAGAAGACGTCGGTAATGAAAAACTGTTTTTT. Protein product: CASSQEDVGNEKLFF.